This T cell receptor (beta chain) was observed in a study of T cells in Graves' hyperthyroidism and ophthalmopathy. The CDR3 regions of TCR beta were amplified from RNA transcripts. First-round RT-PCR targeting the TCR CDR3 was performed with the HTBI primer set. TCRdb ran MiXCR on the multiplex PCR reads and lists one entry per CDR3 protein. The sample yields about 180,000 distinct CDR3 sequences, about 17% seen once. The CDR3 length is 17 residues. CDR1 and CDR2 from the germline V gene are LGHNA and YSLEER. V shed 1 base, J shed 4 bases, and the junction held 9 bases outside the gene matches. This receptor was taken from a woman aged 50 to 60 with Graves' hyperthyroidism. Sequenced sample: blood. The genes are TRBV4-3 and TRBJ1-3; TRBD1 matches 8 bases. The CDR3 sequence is CASSQGPARGPGNTIYF. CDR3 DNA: TGCGCCAGCAGCCAAGGCCCCGCCAGGGGGCCCGGAAACACCATATATTTT.